This entry lists 5 T cell receptor beta chains sequenced from one sample in a study of blood T cell repertoires in COVID-19. Data came from immunoSEQ multiplex PCR; TCRdb stores just in-frame clones and leaves some out. Of under 400,000 clones in the sample, about 90% are singletons; the top ten hold roughly 2%. The sample was PBMCs or T cells enriched from blood (not recorded which). The receptor set was obtained from a man in his forties or fifties in a cohort exposed to, infected with or recovered from COVID-19 (not recorded which).

The chain uses TRBV7-2 and TRBJ2-1; TRBD2 agrees at 11 bases. The CDR3 loop spans 16 amino acids. The junction had 5 bases not matched to a gene; V was cut back by 3 bases and J by 4 bases. Per germline, CDR1 SGHTA and CDR2 FQGNSA. Here the CDR3 DNA reads TGTGCCAGCAGCTTCCGGACTAGCGGGTTGTACAATGAGCAGTTCTTC. Protein sequence: CASSFRTSGLYNEQFF.

This clone was seen once. This chain links TRBV27 with TRBJ2-3; 15 bases align to TRBD2. The CDR3 covers 17 residues. Losses at the gene ends were 6 bases for V and 2 bases for J; bases not matched to a gene: 6. From germline, CDR1 is MNHEY and CDR2 SMNVEV (reference sequence). CDR3: CASRPGLAGGPTDTQYF. CDR3 DNA sequence: TGTGCCAGCAGACCCGGACTAGCGGGAGGGCCCACAGATACGCAGTATTTT.

The chain couples TRBV2 to TRBJ2-7; 7 bases are shared with TRBD1. CDR3 length: 14 residues. V lost 7 bases and J lost 0; bases outside the gene matches: 6. The V gene's germline CDR1 is SNHLY and CDR2 FYNNEI. CDR3 bases: TGTGCCAGCATACGGGACAGAGTCTCCTACGAGCAGTACTTC. Protein sequence: CASIRDRVSYEQYF. The entire variable domain, with the rest obtained from reference TRBV2 and TRBJ2-7, is as follows: EPEVTQTPSHQVTQMGQEVILRCVPISNHLYFYWYRQILGQKVEFLVSFYNNEISEKSEIFDDQFSVERPDGSNFTLKIRSTKLEDSAMYFCASIRDRVSYEQYFGPGTRLTVT.

This chain uses TRBV28 with TRBJ1-3; D gene unclear. The CDR3 is made up of 16 amino acids. Germline CDR1 MDHEN, CDR2 SYDVKM. Trimming left V 6 bases short and J 0 bases short, with 15 bases between. The CDR3, as DNA: TGTGCCAGCAGCTCCCCGGAGCGGCGCTCTGGAAACACCATATATTTT. As protein: CASSSPERRSGNTIYF. The whole variable domain, filled in from reference TRBV28 and TRBJ1-3, reads DVKVTQSSRYLVKRTGEKVFLECVQDMDHENMFWYRQDPGLGLRLIYFSYDVKMKEKGDIPEGYSVSREKKERFSLILESASTNQTSMYLCASSSPERRSGNTIYFGEGSWLTVV.

There are a few counts of this clone. This rearrangement joins TRBV18 to TRBJ2-6, with a weak D call TRBD2 (6 bases). CDR1 is KGHSH and CDR2 is LQKENI in the germline V gene. The ends were cut back, 6 bases at V and 0 bases at J, with 15 bases in the middle. The CDR3 extends over 17 amino acids. The CDR3: CASSLGGINSGANVLTF. CDR3 coding DNA: TGTGCCAGCTCGCTGGGGGGAATAAACTCTGGGGCCAACGTCCTGACTTTC.